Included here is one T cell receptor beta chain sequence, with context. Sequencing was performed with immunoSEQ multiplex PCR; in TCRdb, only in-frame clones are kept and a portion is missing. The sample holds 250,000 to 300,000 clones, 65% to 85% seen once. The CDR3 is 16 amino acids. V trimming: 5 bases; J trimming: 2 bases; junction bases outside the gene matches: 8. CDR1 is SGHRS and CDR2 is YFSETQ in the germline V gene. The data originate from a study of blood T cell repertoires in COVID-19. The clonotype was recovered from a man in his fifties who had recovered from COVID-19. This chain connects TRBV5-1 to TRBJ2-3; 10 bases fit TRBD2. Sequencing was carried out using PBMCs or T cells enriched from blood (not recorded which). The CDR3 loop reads CASRLGLADLTDTQYF. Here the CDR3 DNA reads TGCGCCAGCAGGTTAGGACTAGCGGATCTCACAGATACGCAGTATTTT. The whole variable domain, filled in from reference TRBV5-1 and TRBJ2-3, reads KAGVTQTPRYLIKTRGQQVTLSCSPISGHRSVSWYQQTPGQGLQFLFEYFSETQRNKGNFPGRFSGRQFSNSRSEMNVSTLELGDSALYLCASRLGLADLTDTQYFGPGTRLTVL.